Listed below are T cell receptor beta chains from one sample, sequenced in a study of shared clonotypes between healthy human individuals. The repertoire was sequenced with immunoSEQ multiplex PCR; TCRdb's copy has only in-frame clones and lacks some. The repertoire holds approximately 2.5 million clones, with around nine tenths as singletons. Material: naive CD4+ T cells sorted from blood. The receptors were sampled from a man between 18 and 35 years old in good health. Each CDR3 is given with its conserved first and last residue. Fields, in order: J gene, D gene, clone size, V gene, CDR3 DNA, CDR3 protein. The D gene is left open where the match is weak. Only some rows state a clone size, as once, few, many or a class for expanded clones.

j_call: TRBJ2-3
d_call: -
clone_size: -
v_call: TRBV19
cdr3_nt: TGTGCCACCCGGGACCGAGATACGCAGTATTTT
cdr3_aa: CATRDRDTQYF

j_call: TRBJ2-7
d_call: -
clone_size: -
v_call: TRBV7-2
cdr3_nt: TGTGCCAGCAGCTTAGTTGGATTAGACTCCTACGAGCAGTACTTC
cdr3_aa: CASSLVGLDSYEQYF

j_call: TRBJ2-3
d_call: -
clone_size: few
v_call: TRBV19
cdr3_nt: TGTGCCAGTAGTATAGCAGATACGCAGTATTTT
cdr3_aa: CASSIADTQYF

j_call: TRBJ2-7
d_call: -
clone_size: -
v_call: TRBV6-5
cdr3_nt: TGTGCCAGCAAAGCAGGGTCAATCAGCGAGCAGTACTTC
cdr3_aa: CASKAGSISEQYF

j_call: TRBJ2-7
d_call: TRBD1
clone_size: -
v_call: TRBV6-6
cdr3_nt: TGTGCCAGCACCCAGACAGGGGGGAGTTCCTACGAGCAGTACTTC
cdr3_aa: CASTQTGGSSYEQYF

j_call: TRBJ2-7
d_call: -
clone_size: -
v_call: TRBV25-1
cdr3_nt: TGTGCCAGCAGTGCAGAGTCCTACGAGCAGTACTTC
cdr3_aa: CASSAESYEQYF

j_call: TRBJ1-1
d_call: -
clone_size: once
v_call: TRBV6-5
cdr3_nt: TGTGCCAGCAGCCGCGTTAGCCAGGCTGAAGCTTTCTTT
cdr3_aa: CASSRVSQAEAFF

j_call: TRBJ1-4
d_call: -
clone_size: -
v_call: TRBV6-1
cdr3_nt: TGTGCCAGCAGAATGGGGCTAACAGGTGAAAAACTGTTTTTT
cdr3_aa: CASRMGLTGEKLFF

j_call: TRBJ2-5
d_call: TRBD2
clone_size: -
v_call: TRBV7-2
cdr3_nt: TGTGCCAGCAGCCGACTAGCGGGGACCCAGTACTTC
cdr3_aa: CASSRLAGTQYF

j_call: TRBJ2-2
d_call: TRBD2
clone_size: -
v_call: TRBV9
cdr3_nt: TGTGCCAGCAGCCTTAGGACTAGCGCGAACACCGGGGAGCTGTTTTTT
cdr3_aa: CASSLRTSANTGELFF

j_call: TRBJ2-3
d_call: TRBD2
clone_size: -
v_call: TRBV9
cdr3_nt: TGTGCCAGCAGCGTGGGACTAGCGGGCACAGATACGCAGTATTTT
cdr3_aa: CASSVGLAGTDTQYF

j_call: TRBJ2-3
d_call: TRBD2
clone_size: -
v_call: TRBV5-1
cdr3_nt: TGCGCCAGCAGCGTCGGACTAGCGGGAGGTATGTCCACGGCAGATACGCAGTATTTT
cdr3_aa: CASSVGLAGGMSTADTQYF

j_call: TRBJ2-7
d_call: -
clone_size: -
v_call: TRBV18
cdr3_nt: TGTGCCAGCTCGCCGTCCTCCTACGAGCAGTACTTC
cdr3_aa: CASSPSSYEQYF

j_call: TRBJ1-1
d_call: -
clone_size: -
v_call: TRBV6-5
cdr3_nt: TGTGCCAGCAATTCTCCCGATTTTCAGGGCTCTGAAGCTTTCTTT
cdr3_aa: CASNSPDFQGSEAFF

j_call: TRBJ1-5
d_call: TRBD1
clone_size: -
v_call: TRBV7-2
cdr3_nt: TGTGCCAGCAGTCAGACAGGGGGGCTCAATCAGCCCCAGCATTTT
cdr3_aa: CASSQTGGLNQPQHF

j_call: TRBJ2-2
d_call: TRBD1
clone_size: -
v_call: TRBV29-1
cdr3_nt: TGCAGCGTGGGCAGGGGGAATTACGCCGGGGAGCTGTTTTTT
cdr3_aa: CSVGRGNYAGELFF

j_call: TRBJ1-2
d_call: -
clone_size: -
v_call: TRBV5-1
cdr3_nt: TGCGCCAGCAGCGGGGACCCCGCAGGAAGCTATGGCTACACCTTC
cdr3_aa: CASSGDPAGSYGYTF

j_call: TRBJ1-1
d_call: -
clone_size: few
v_call: TRBV21-1
cdr3_nt: TGTGCCAGCAGCAAAGGGTACCGCCAGAACACTGAAGCTTTCTTT
cdr3_aa: CASSKGYRQNTEAFF

j_call: TRBJ2-7
d_call: -
clone_size: -
v_call: TRBV18
cdr3_nt: TGTGCCAGCTCCCTGGGGCAAGACTACGAGCAGTACTTC
cdr3_aa: CASSLGQDYEQYF

j_call: TRBJ2-6
d_call: -
clone_size: -
v_call: TRBV4-1
cdr3_nt: TGCGCCAGCAGTTTGTTGGGGGCTGGGGCCAACGTCCTGACTTTC
cdr3_aa: CASSLLGAGANVLTF

j_call: TRBJ1-4
d_call: TRBD1
clone_size: -
v_call: TRBV6-1
cdr3_nt: TGTGCCAGCAGTCCCGGGACAGGTGGTGAAAAACTGTTTTTT
cdr3_aa: CASSPGTGGEKLFF

j_call: TRBJ2-7
d_call: -
clone_size: -
v_call: TRBV11-2
cdr3_nt: TGTGCCAGCAGCTTAGGGGCAGCGGCCCTAAAAGGCGAGCAGTACTTC
cdr3_aa: CASSLGAAALKGEQYF

j_call: TRBJ1-5
d_call: TRBD1
clone_size: -
v_call: TRBV27
cdr3_nt: TGTGCCAGCAGGGGGACAGGGGGAAATCAGCCCCAGCATTTT
cdr3_aa: CASRGTGGNQPQHF

j_call: TRBJ2-3
d_call: TRBD2
clone_size: -
v_call: TRBV18
cdr3_nt: TGTGCCAGCTCACTACCCGGGGTCGAACTAGCGGGCTACACAGATACGCAGTATTTT
cdr3_aa: CASSLPGVELAGYTDTQYF

j_call: TRBJ2-3
d_call: TRBD1
clone_size: -
v_call: TRBV28
cdr3_nt: TGTGCCGGACAGGGTAGAGGTACGCAGTATTTT
cdr3_aa: CAGQGRGTQYF

j_call: TRBJ2-5
d_call: -
clone_size: -
v_call: TRBV10-2
cdr3_nt: TGCGCCAGCAGTGCCCTAGAGACCCAGTACTTC
cdr3_aa: CASSALETQYF

j_call: TRBJ1-4
d_call: -
clone_size: -
v_call: TRBV19
cdr3_nt: TGTGCCAGTAGCCAACAGGGCATTGAAAAACTGTTTTTT
cdr3_aa: CASSQQGIEKLFF

j_call: TRBJ1-2
d_call: -
clone_size: -
v_call: TRBV9
cdr3_nt: TGTGCCAGCAGGACGACGGGCTTGGACTATGGCTACACCTTC
cdr3_aa: CASRTTGLDYGYTF

j_call: TRBJ2-5
d_call: TRBD2
clone_size: once
v_call: TRBV5-4
cdr3_nt: TGTGCCAGCAGCCTGTGGGGGGGAGGCAAAGAGACCCAGTACTTC
cdr3_aa: CASSLWGGGKETQYF

j_call: TRBJ1-5
d_call: -
clone_size: -
v_call: TRBV6-1
cdr3_nt: TGTGCCAGCAGTGAGCTGGGGGGAAGCAATCAGCCCCAGCATTTT
cdr3_aa: CASSELGGSNQPQHF

j_call: TRBJ1-5
d_call: -
clone_size: -
v_call: TRBV19
cdr3_nt: TGTGCCAGTGAAGGGACGGGCTGGATCAGCAATCAGCCCCAGCATTTT
cdr3_aa: CASEGTGWISNQPQHF

j_call: TRBJ1-6
d_call: TRBD1
clone_size: -
v_call: TRBV7-8
cdr3_nt: TGTGCCAGCAGCCTTGGGACAGAATTTTCACCCCTCCACTTT
cdr3_aa: CASSLGTEFSPLHF

j_call: TRBJ2-1
d_call: TRBD2
clone_size: -
v_call: TRBV10-3
cdr3_nt: TGTGCCATCACCGCTAGCGGGGCAGATGAGCAGTTCTTC
cdr3_aa: CAITASGADEQFF

j_call: TRBJ2-5
d_call: TRBD1
clone_size: -
v_call: TRBV11-2
cdr3_nt: TGTGCCAGCAGTCGAGACAGGGGGACCCAGTACTTC
cdr3_aa: CASSRDRGTQYF